This T cell receptor beta chain derives from a study of cytomegalovirus exposure and HLA in healthy donors. Across the study: In a later analysis, it was reported that the approximately 120 validation repertoires had been produced on the same platform as the 700 or so repertoires belonging to the first cohort.

The length of the CDR3 is 12 residues. The V gene end was trimmed by 3 bases and the J gene end by 12 bases; junction bases not matched to a gene: 4. In germline, CDR1 is MNHEY, CDR2 SVGAGI. This table comes from immunoSEQ multiplex PCR, and its TCRdb copy is limited to in-frame clones, with some not included. The sample holds 97,000 or so clones, 70% to 90% seen once. Sequencing was done on a sample of PBMCs. The TCR was taken from a woman in her twenties or thirties in good health and CMV-seronegative. This chain uses TRBV6-5 with TRBJ2-1; 8 positions agree with TRBD1. CDR3 amino acids: CASSYSGTGQFF. As DNA, the CDR3 is TGTGCCAGCAGTTATTCCGGGACAGGGCAGTTCTTC.